A selection of T cell receptor beta chains follows, all from one sample in a study of STAT5B mutations in CD4+ large granular lymphocyte leukemia. Using immunoSEQ multiplex PCR, the repertoire was profiled, and TCRdb retains in-frame clones only, with some absent. In the table there are about 31,000 clones, 74% of which are singletons. Sequencing was carried out using CD4+ T cells from blood buffy coats. These receptors all stem from a human donor in good health. Both conserved end residues are part of each CDR3. D genes are given only for firm matches. Size tells how often a clone was seen (once, few, many) or the class of an expanded clone, and some rows leave it out.

>-|TRBV5-5|-|TRBJ1-5
TGTGCCAGCAGCTTGGATGGGACCCGGGGGCCCCAGCATTTT
CASSLDGTRGPQHF
>-|TRBV7-6|few|TRBJ1-5
TGTGCCAGCAGCTACAGGGTGGATCAGCCCCAGCATTTT
CASSYRVDQPQHF
>-|TRBV6-6|few|TRBJ2-2
TGTGCCAGCTGCTTGTCTTTGCGGACCGGGGAGCTGTTTTTT
CASCLSLRTGELFF
>TRBD2|TRBV10-3|-|TRBJ2-3
TGTGCCATCAGATACGGGGGGGCCACAGATACGCAGTATTTT
CAIRYGGATDTQYF
>TRBD2|TRBV7-7|-|TRBJ2-5
TGTGCCAGCAGCTCGGGACTAGCGAGGGGAGAGACCCAGTACTTC
CASSSGLARGETQYF
>TRBD2|TRBV5-4|-|TRBJ2-5
TGTGCCAGCAGCTTGGTTAGCGCTAGCGGGGCGGAGACCCAGTACTTC
CASSLVSASGAETQYF
>-|TRBV7-9|-|TRBJ1-4
TGTGCCAGCAGCTCCGGTACAGGGAAGGGTGAAAAACTGTTTTTT
CASSSGTGKGEKLFF
>-|TRBV20-1|-|TRBJ2-5
TGCAGTGCTAGCAGTCAAGAGACCCAGTACTTC
CSASSQETQYF
>-|TRBV4-3|-|TRBJ2-2
TGCGCCAGCAGCCAAGGGTCCGGACACCCTGCGAACACCGGGGAGCTGTTTTTT
CASSQGSGHPANTGELFF
>-|TRBV11-3|-|TRBJ1-5
TGTGCCAGCAGCTTAGCGAGGTTCCAGGGGAATCAGCCCCAGCATTTT
CASSLARFQGNQPQHF
>-|TRBV5-1|-|TRBJ2-5
TGCGCCAGCAGCTTGGTGGTGGCGGGGTACCAAGAGACCCAGTACTTC
CASSLVVAGYQETQYF
>-|TRBV27|few|TRBJ1-1
TGTGCCAGCAATTCATGGTACAGGGTCGCGGCAAACACTGAAGCTTTCTTT
CASNSWYRVAANTEAFF
>-|TRBV6-1|-|TRBJ1-5
TGTGCCAGCAGTGAAGCAGGGACCCAGCATTTT
CASSEAGTQHF
>TRBD2|TRBV14|-|TRBJ2-1
TGTGCCAGCAGCCAGGGATGGAGCGGGAGGGGACTCTTCGATGAGCAGTTCTTC
CASSQGWSGRGLFDEQFF
>TRBD2|TRBV4-1|-|TRBJ2-5
TGCGCCAGCAGCCAAGATGTGGCTAGCGGTTCGGAAGAGACCCAGTACTTC
CASSQDVASGSEETQYF
>TRBD2|TRBV29-1|-|TRBJ2-1
TGCAGCGTTGAAGCGACTAGCGGTATTGAGCAGTTCTTC
CSVEATSGIEQFF
>TRBD1|TRBV7-2|-|TRBJ1-3
TGTGCCAGCAGCTTTGGCGGGACAGTCTCTGGAAACACCATATATTTT
CASSFGGTVSGNTIYF
>TRBD2|TRBV18|-|TRBJ2-1
TGTGCCAGCTCACCACGTTCTAGCGGGAGTTCCTACAATGAGCAGTTCTTC
CASSPRSSGSSYNEQFF
>TRBD2|TRBV7-2|once|TRBJ2-5
TGTGCCAGCAGCTTTTCCGGACTAGCCCTCTACCAAGAGACCCAGTACTTC
CASSFSGLALYQETQYF
>TRBD1|TRBV5-1|-|TRBJ1-4
TGCGCCAGCAGCTTGGATTTCGACAGGGGGTACAATAATGAAAAACTGTTTTTT
CASSLDFDRGYNNEKLFF
>TRBD2|TRBV10-3|-|TRBJ2-2
TGTGCCATCAGTTCGTCGTACGGGACTACCTTGTCTGGGGAGCTGTTTTTT
CAISSSYGTTLSGELFF
>TRBD2|TRBV7-9|-|TRBJ2-5
TGTGCCAGCAGCCCCGATGAGGGAGGGAGAAAGACCCAGTACTTC
CASSPDEGGRKTQYF
>-|TRBV13|-|TRBJ2-2
TGTGCCAGCAGCTTAACAGGGAAAAGTGCCGGGGAGCTGTTTTTT
CASSLTGKSAGELFF
>-|TRBV18|-|TRBJ2-5
TGTGCCAGCTCACCTAATCCAGAGACCCAGTACTTC
CASSPNPETQYF
>-|TRBV19|few|TRBJ1-2
TGTGCCAGTAGTATAGGTTCCTCAGGGCTCGGTGGCTACACCTTC
CASSIGSSGLGGYTF
>TRBD2|TRBV30|-|TRBJ2-3
TGTGCCTGGAGTGTTCTAGCGGGAGGGCCACCTTACACAGATACGCAGTATTTT
CAWSVLAGGPPYTDTQYF
>-|TRBV9|-|TRBJ2-4
TGTGCCAGCAGCGTAGGTGGTGGCAAAAACATTCAGTACTTC
CASSVGGGKNIQYF
>-|TRBV7-9|-|TRBJ2-1
TGTGCCAGCAGCTTAGCAGGGGGACGGAATGAGCAGTTCTTC
CASSLAGGRNEQFF
>TRBD1|TRBV5-6|-|TRBJ1-2
TGTGCCAGCAGCTTGGATCCCAGGGGGGCCCATGGCTACACCTTC
CASSLDPRGAHGYTF
>-|TRBV4-2|-|TRBJ2-7
TGTGCCAGCAGCCAAGAAGTTACAGGAACCTACGAGCAGTACTTC
CASSQEVTGTYEQYF
>-|TRBV30|few|TRBJ1-1
TGTGCCTGGAATCGGGGACCTCTGGCTTTCTTT
CAWNRGPLAFF
>-|TRBV29-1|-|TRBJ1-6
TGCAGCGTTGGGTCGGGGGGCGATTCACCCCTCCACTTT
CSVGSGGDSPLHF
>TRBD2|TRBV7-2|-|TRBJ2-5
TGTGCCAGCAGCTCCTCCCTAGCGGGAGAGACCCAGTACTTC
CASSSSLAGETQYF
>-|TRBV12-5|-|TRBJ2-2
TGTGCTAGTGGTTTTCTGGGGGCAAGCACCGGGGAGCTGTTTTTT
CASGFLGASTGELFF
>TRBD1|TRBV4-1|-|TRBJ1-3
TGCGCCAGCAGCCAAGGGGGACAGGGTCGCTCTGGAAACACCATATATTTT
CASSQGGQGRSGNTIYF
>-|TRBV30|few|TRBJ2-2
TGTGCCTGGAAGCGACTAGCGAACACCGGGGAGCTGTTTTTT
CAWKRLANTGELFF
>-|TRBV18|few|TRBJ2-3
TGTGCCAGCTCACCACCGGCGGGCCGCCTCACAGATACGCAGTATTTT
CASSPPAGRLTDTQYF
>-|TRBV5-6|-|TRBJ1-3
TGTGCCAGCAGCTTGTTCCGGGCAGGGGCGAGCTCTGGAAACACCATATATTTT
CASSLFRAGASSGNTIYF
>-|TRBV10-3|-|TRBJ1-1
TGTGCCATCAGTGAGTCTCAGGGTTTTAACACTGAAGCTTTCTTT
CAISESQGFNTEAFF
>TRBD2|TRBV27|-|TRBJ2-1
TGTGCCAGCAGTTCGGGACTAGCGGGAGGCTCGACTACCTCCTACAATGAGCAGTTCTTC
CASSSGLAGGSTTSYNEQFF
>TRBD1|TRBV4-1|-|TRBJ2-1
TGCGCCAGCAGCAGGGACAGAGACAATGAGCAGTTCTTC
CASSRDRDNEQFF
>TRBD2|TRBV7-9|-|TRBJ2-1
TGTGCCAGCAGCTTCGGACTAGCGGGAGTTCATGAGCAGTTCTTC
CASSFGLAGVHEQFF